This T cell receptor (beta chain) was found in a study of T cells in Graves' hyperthyroidism and ophthalmopathy. TCR beta CDR3 region amplification was performed from RNA transcripts. The HTBI primer set drove a first-round RT-PCR of the TCR CDR3. One entry per CDR3 protein, called by TCRdb with MiXCR from the multiplex PCR reads. The sample has hundreds of thousands of distinct CDR3 sequences, about 16% seen once; the top ten hold 3.5% to 4%. CDR3 size: 11 residues. Germline assignment: CDR1 DFQATT and CDR2 SNEGSKA (reference sequence). The V gene lost 3 bases and the J gene lost 8 bases, with 8 bases spanning the gap. This clonotype appeared many times. It was roughly 10 ml of fresh peripheral blood that supplied the PBMCs.

The sample was blood. This receptor was taken from a woman in her thirties with Graves' hyperthyroidism. This chain connects TRBV20-1 to TRBJ2-1; D is unclear. The CDR3, as DNA: TGCAGTGCTAGTCTCGGACATGAGCAGTTCTTC. This gives the protein CSASLGHEQFF.